One T cell receptor beta chain is described in this entry. Its antigen remains unidentified. This specimen belongs to a study of shared clonotypes between healthy human individuals. Study-wide points: Rarefaction indicated that sorted-subset sequencing remained incomplete although depth was large.

CDR1 is SGHVS and CDR2 is FQNEAQ in the germline V gene. CDR3 length equals 16 residues. V was cut by 5 bases and J by 1 base, with 15 bases left in between. Each PCR replicate from the sorted subsets contained approximately 0.2 ug DNA, which is 25,000 to 30,000 T cell genomes. The data were produced by immunoSEQ multiplex PCR, yet TCRdb's version contains in-frame clones alone and is incomplete. The sample includes approximately 1.4 million clones, 98% of them seen just once. HIV-negative, healthy adults without recent acute infections or vaccinations were the donors. The material sequenced was naive CD4+ T cells sorted from blood. Subset reported: CD45RA+ positively selected. The chain links TRBV7-8 to TRBJ1-5; D not resolved. The receptor's source is a man aged 25 to 45 in good health. The CDR3 region is CASSPVRPTSNQPQHF. DNA of the CDR3: TGTGCCAGCAGCCCAGTTCGGCCGACCAGCAATCAGCCCCAGCATTTT.